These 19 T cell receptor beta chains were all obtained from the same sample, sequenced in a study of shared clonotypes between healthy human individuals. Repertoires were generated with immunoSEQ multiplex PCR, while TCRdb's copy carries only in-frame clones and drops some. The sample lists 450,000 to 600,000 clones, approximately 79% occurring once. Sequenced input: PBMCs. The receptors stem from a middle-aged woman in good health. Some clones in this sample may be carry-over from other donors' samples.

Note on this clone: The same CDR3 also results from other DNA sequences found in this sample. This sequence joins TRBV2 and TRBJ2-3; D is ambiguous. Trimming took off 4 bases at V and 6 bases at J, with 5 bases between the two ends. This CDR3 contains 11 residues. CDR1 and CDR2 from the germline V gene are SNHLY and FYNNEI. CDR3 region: CASSVADTQYF. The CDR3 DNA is TGTGCCAGCAGTGTTGCCGATACGCAGTATTTT. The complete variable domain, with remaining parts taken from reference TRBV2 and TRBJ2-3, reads EPEVTQTPSHQVTQMGQEVILRCVPISNHLYFYWYRQILGQKVEFLVSFYNNEISEKSEIFDDQFSVERPDGSNFTLKIRSTKLEDSAMYFCASSVADTQYFGPGTRLTVL.

CDR3 sequence (DNA): TGTGCCAGTATCTCGGACGGGAACACCATATATTTT. Translation gives CASISDGNTIYF. The chain combines TRBV19 with TRBJ1-3; D gene uncertain. V dropped 7 bases and J dropped 7 bases, with 11 bases sitting between them. This CDR3 comprises 12 residues. Germline assignment: CDR1 LNHDA and CDR2 SQIVND (reference sequence). Full variable domain (outside the CDR3, taken from reference TRBV19 and TRBJ1-3): DGGITQSPKYLFRKEGQNVTLSCEQNLNHDAMYWYRQDPGQGLRLIYYSQIVNDFQKGDIAEGYSVSREKKESFPLTVTSAQKNPTAFYLCASISDGNTIYFGEGSWLTVV.

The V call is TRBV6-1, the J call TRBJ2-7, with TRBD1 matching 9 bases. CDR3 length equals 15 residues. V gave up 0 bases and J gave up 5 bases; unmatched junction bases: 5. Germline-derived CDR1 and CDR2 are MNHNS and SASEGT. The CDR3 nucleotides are TGTGCCAGCAGTGAAGCTGGACAGGGGTACGACGAGCAGTACTTC. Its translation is CASSEAGQGYDEQYF.

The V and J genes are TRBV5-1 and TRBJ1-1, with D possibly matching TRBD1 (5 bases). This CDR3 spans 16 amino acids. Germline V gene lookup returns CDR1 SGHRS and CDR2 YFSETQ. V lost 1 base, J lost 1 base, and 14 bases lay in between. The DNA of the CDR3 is TGCGCCAGCAGCTTGTCCCTAGGGACGGCGAACACTGAAGCTTTCTTT. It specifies CASSLSLGTANTEAFF.

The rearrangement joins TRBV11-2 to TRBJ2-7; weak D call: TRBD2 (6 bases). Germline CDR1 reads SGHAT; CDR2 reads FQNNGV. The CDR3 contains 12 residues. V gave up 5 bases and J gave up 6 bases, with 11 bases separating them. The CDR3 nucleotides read TGTGCCAGCAGCATCAGGGACTCCGAGCAGTACTTC. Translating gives CASSIRDSEQYF.

The CDR3: CASSTYFSGSTDTQYF. The CDR3 nucleotides are TGTGCCAGCAGCACCTACTTTAGCGGTAGCACAGATACGCAGTATTTT. The J gene is TRBJ2-3, the V gene TRBV5-8; tentatively, D is TRBD2 (6 bases). The CDR3 sequence is 16 residues long. The germline CDR1 and CDR2 sequences are SGHTS and YDEGEE. Trimming removed 4 bases at V and 0 bases at J, with 15 bases between.

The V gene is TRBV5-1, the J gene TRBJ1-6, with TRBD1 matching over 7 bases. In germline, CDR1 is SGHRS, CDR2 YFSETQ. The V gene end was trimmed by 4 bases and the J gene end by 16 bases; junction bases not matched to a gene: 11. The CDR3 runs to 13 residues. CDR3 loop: CASSRSDRDRLHF. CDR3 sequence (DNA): TGCGCCAGCAGCCGTAGCGACAGGGACCGACTCCACTTT.

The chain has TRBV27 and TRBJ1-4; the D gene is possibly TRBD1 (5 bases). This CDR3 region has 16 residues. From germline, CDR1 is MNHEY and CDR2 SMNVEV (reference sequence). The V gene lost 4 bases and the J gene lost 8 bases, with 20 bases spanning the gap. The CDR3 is CASSSVRAERGEKLFF. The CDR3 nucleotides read TGTGCCAGCAGTTCGGTCAGGGCGGAACGTGGGGAAAAACTGTTTTTT.

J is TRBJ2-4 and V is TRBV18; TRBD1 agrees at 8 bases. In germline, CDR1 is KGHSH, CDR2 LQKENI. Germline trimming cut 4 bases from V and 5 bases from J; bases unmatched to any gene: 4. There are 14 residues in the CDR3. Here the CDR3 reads CASSHTTGENIQYF. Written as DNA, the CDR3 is TGTGCCAGCTCACACACGACAGGGGAAAACATTCAGTACTTC.

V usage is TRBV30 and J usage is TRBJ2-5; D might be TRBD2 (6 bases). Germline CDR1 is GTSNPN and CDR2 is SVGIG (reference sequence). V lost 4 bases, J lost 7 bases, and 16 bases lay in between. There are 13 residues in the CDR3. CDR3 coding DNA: TGTGCCTGGACCACACTAGCTCAACGGACCCAGTACTTC. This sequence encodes CAWTTLAQRTQYF.

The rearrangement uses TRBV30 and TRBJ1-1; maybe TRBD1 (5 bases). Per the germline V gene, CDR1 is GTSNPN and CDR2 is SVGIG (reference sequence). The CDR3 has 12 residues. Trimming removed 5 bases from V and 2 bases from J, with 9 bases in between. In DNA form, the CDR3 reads TGTGCCTGGGGGGCGGATAACACTGAAGCTTTCTTT. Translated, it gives CAWGADNTEAFF.

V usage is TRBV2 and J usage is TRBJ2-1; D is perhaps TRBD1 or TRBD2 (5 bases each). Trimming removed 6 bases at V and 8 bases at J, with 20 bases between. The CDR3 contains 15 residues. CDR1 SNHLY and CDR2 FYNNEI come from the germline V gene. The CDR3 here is CASSSGTPTYDEQFF. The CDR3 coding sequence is TGTGCCAGCAGCTCCGGGACCCCAACATACGATGAGCAGTTCTTC.

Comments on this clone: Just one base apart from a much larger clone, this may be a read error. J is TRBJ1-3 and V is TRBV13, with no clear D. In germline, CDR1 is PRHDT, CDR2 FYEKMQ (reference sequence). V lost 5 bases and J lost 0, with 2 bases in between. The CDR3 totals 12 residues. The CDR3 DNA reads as TGTGCCAGCAGCCGCTCTGGAAACACCATATATTTT. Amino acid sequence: CASSRSGNTIYF.

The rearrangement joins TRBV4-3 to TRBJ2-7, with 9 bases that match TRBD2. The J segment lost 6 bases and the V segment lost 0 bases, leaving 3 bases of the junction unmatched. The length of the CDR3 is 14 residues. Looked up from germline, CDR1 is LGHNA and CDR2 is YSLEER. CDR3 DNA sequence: TGCGCCAGCAGCCAAGATCCTAGCGGGGTCGAGCAGTACTTC. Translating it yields CASSQDPSGVEQYF.

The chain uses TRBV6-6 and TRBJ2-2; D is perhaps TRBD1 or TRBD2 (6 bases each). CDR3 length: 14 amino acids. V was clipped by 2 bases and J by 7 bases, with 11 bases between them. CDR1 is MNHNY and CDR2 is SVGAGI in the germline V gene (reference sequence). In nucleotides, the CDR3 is TGTGCCAGCAGTTACGACAGGCGGGGCGGGGAGCTGTTTTTT. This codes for CASSYDRRGGELFF.

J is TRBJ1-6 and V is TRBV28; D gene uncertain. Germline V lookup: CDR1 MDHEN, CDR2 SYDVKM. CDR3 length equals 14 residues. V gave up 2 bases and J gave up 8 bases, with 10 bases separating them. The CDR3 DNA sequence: TGTGCCAGCAGTTTAGGACGGAGGGATTCACCCCTCCACTTT. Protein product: CASSLGRRDSPLHF. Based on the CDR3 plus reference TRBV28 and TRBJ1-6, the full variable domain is DVKVTQSSRYLVKRTGEKVFLECVQDMDHENMFWYRQDPGLGLRLIYFSYDVKMKEKGDIPEGYSVSREKKERFSLILESASTNQTSMYLCASSLGRRDSPLHFGNGTRLTVT.

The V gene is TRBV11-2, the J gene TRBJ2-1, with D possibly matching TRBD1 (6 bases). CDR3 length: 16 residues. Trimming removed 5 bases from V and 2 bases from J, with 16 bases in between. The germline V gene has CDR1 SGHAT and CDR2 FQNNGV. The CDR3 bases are TGTGCCAGCAGCCCCGGCGACAGGCGAGCCTACAATGAGCAGTTCTTC. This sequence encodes CASSPGDRRAYNEQFF.

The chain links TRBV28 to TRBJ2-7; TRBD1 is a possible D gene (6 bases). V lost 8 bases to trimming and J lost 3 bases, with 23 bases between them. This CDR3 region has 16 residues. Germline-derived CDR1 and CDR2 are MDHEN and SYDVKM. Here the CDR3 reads CASHRAGDPLGYEQYF. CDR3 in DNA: TGTGCCAGCCATAGGGCAGGGGATCCTCTGGGCTACGAGCAGTACTTC.

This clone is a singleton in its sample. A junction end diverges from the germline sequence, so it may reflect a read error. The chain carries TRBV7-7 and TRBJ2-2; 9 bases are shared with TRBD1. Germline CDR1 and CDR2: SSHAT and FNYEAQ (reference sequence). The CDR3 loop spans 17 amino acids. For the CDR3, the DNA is TGTGCTAGCAGCTCATCTCCGGGACAGGGCGGCACCGGGGAGCTGTTTTTT. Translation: CASSSSPGQGGTGELFF.